Presented here are 16 T cell receptor beta chains from one specimen sequenced in a study of molecular identifiers for immune sequencing clone quantification. From the PCR reads, TCRdb called clonotypes with MiXCR, one entry per CDR3 protein. The sample shows under 600,000 distinct CDR3 sequences, about a fifth of them seen only once. What was sequenced was naive CD8+ T cells from blood, with Jurkat cell RNA spiked in. Subset reported: FACS-sorted CD8+CD4-CCR7+CD45RA+ naive T cells. The receptor set was obtained from a human donor in good health. Some libraries in this study had Jurkat cell RNA spiked in.

In regard to this clonotype: Since a much larger clone is just one base distant, this may be a read error. Without the conserved terminal phenylalanine or tryptophan, this CDR3 likely stems from a read error. The chain recombines TRBV6-2 or TRBV6-3 with TRBJ2-4, with unresolved D. V lost 2 bases to trimming and J lost 6 bases, with 11 bases between them. The germline V gene has CDR1 MNHEY and CDR2 SVGEGT. This CDR3 comprises 14 residues. For the CDR3, the DNA is TGTGCCAGCAGTTACAATGAATGGGGAAACATTCAGTACGTC. This translates into CASSYNEWGNIQYV.

The chain has TRBV2 and TRBJ2-7; 7 nucleotides match TRBD1. The germline gives CDR1 SNHLY, CDR2 FYNNEI. V was pared by 2 bases and J by 4 bases, with 8 bases of the junction left unmatched. This CDR3 spans 15 amino acids. CDR3 in amino acids: CASSETPRGLYEQYF. The CDR3 DNA reads as TGTGCCAGCAGTGAAACCCCCAGGGGGTTGTACGAGCAGTACTTC.

The genes are TRBV5-4 and TRBJ1-5; D is unresolved. CDR3 size: 13 residues. V dropped 0 bases and J dropped 9 bases, with 10 bases sitting between them. Germline V gene data show CDR1 as SGHNT and CDR2 as YYREEE (reference sequence). The CDR3 region has the DNA TGTGCCAGCAGCTTGGACGTCCAAGGGCCCCAGCATTTT. Its translation is CASSLDVQGPQHF.

This clonotype was recorded many times. This chain uses TRBV29-1 with TRBJ2-5; possibly TRBD2 for D (7 bases). Germline CDR1 reads SQVTM; CDR2 reads ANQGSEA. The CDR3 is made up of 16 amino acids. The V gene lost 0 bases and the J gene lost 5 bases, with 19 bases spanning the gap. The DNA for the CDR3 is TGCAGCGTTGAAGATCGTGGGGGGGCTAGGATCGAGACCCAGTACTTC. This encodes CSVEDRGGARIETQYF.

Many counts were recorded for this clonotype. The V and J genes are TRBV5-1 and TRBJ2-7; maybe TRBD1 (6 bases). The germline gives CDR1 SGHRS, CDR2 YFSETQ. V lost 0 bases and J lost 1, with 14 bases in between. The CDR3 loop spans 16 amino acids. Here the CDR3 DNA reads TGCGCCAGCAGCTTGGGGACAGCCAGAAAGTCCTACGAGCAGTACTTC. Translating it yields CASSLGTARKSYEQYF.

Notes on this clonotype: Given a much more abundant clone one base away, this may be a read error. The chain couples TRBV7-9 to TRBJ2-5; D remains ambiguous. The CDR3 totals 15 residues. In germline, CDR1 is SEHNR, CDR2 FQNEAQ (reference sequence). V was trimmed by 1 base and J by 5 bases, leaving 14 bases between them. This chain's CDR3 is CASSLDYGPGETQYF. DNA of the CDR3: TGTGCCAGCAGCTTAGACTACGGGCCCGGGGAGACCCAGTACTTC.

On this clonotype itself: Just one base apart from a much larger clone, this may be a read error. The conserved phenylalanine or tryptophan is not found at the CDR3 terminus, so this likely reflects a read error. The genes are TRBV11-2 and TRBJ2-1; no firm D call. Trimming took off 5 bases at V and 5 bases at J, with 19 bases between the two ends. The germline V gene encodes CDR1 SGHAT and CDR2 FQNNGV. This CDR3 contains 16 residues. The CDR3 loop reads CASSPLGRDSDNEQFL. CDR3 nucleotides: TGTGCCAGCAGCCCCTTAGGGCGAGATTCGGACAATGAGCAGTTCCTC.

This clonotype has at least ten counts. This chain connects TRBV28 to TRBJ2-7; D may be TRBD2 (6 bases). Deletions cut 6 bases from V and 2 bases from J, with 14 bases between. The CDR3 sequence is 14 residues long. The germline CDR1 and CDR2 sequences are MDHEN and SYDVKM. CDR3 sequence (DNA): TGTGCCAGCAGCTTTCGTGGGGGGACCTACGAGCAGTACTTC. Its protein is CASSFRGGTYEQYF.

This clonotype has a handful of counts. The V gene is TRBV3-1, the J gene TRBJ1-4; D is undetermined. The CDR3 runs to 15 residues. CDR1 is LGHDT and CDR2 is YNNKEL in the germline V gene (reference sequence). The V end lost 5 bases, the J end lost 4 bases, and 14 bases lay between the germline ends. The CDR3, as DNA: TGTGCCAGCAGCAAAGTCGGCGGACTTAATGAAAAACTGTTTTTT. Its translation is CASSKVGGLNEKLFF.

Ten or more counts support this clonotype. CDR3 residues: CASSLGTTGRTEAFF. As DNA, the CDR3 is TGCGCCAGCAGCCTAGGGACAACCGGGCGTACTGAAGCTTTCTTT. V and J are TRBV5-1 and TRBJ1-1, with TRBD1 as a possible D gene (6 bases). Germline V lookup: CDR1 SGHRS, CDR2 YFSETQ. V was cut by 4 bases and J by 5 bases, with 18 bases left in between. The length of the CDR3 is 15 residues.

This clonotype has just a few counts. The chain joins TRBV11-2 to TRBJ2-1; 12 nucleotides align to TRBD2. The V and J ends lost 6 bases and 5 bases, in that order; junction bases with no gene match: 8. Germline CDR1 SGHAT, CDR2 FQNNGV. The CDR3 covers 16 residues. DNA of the CDR3: TGTGCCAGCAGACCCCTGTCTAGCGGGAGGGACAATGAGCAGTTCTTC. Translated: CASRPLSSGRDNEQFF. The full variable domain, rest sourced from reference TRBV11-2 and TRBJ2-1, is EAGVAQSPRYKIIEKRQSVAFWCNPISGHATLYWYQQILGQGPKLLIQFQNNGVVDDSQLPKDRFSAERLKGVDSTLKIQPAKLEDSAVYLCASRPLSSGRDNEQFFGPGTRLTVL.

This clonotype was picked up a small number of times. This chain connects TRBV13 to TRBJ2-2; unclear D gene. The CDR3 is 17 amino acids. V was clipped by 2 bases and J by 0 bases, with 13 bases between them. CDR1 is PRHDT, CDR2 FYEKMQ, per germline (reference sequence). The CDR3, as DNA: TGTGCCAGCAGCTTACGGTCCGAGACCTCGAACACCGGGGAGCTGTTTTTT. Amino acids: CASSLRSETSNTGELFF.

To note about this clonotype: A single base separates this from a much larger clone, so it may be a read error. The V gene is TRBV12-3 or TRBV12-4, the J gene TRBJ2-1, with no clear D. The CDR3 is 12 amino acids. This chain's CDR3 is CASRTVHNEQLF. DNA of the CDR3: TGTGCCAGCAGAACAGTTCACAATGAGCAGCTCTTC.

Details on this clonotype: This may come from a read error, since a much larger clone is one base off. This chain uses TRBV20-1 with TRBJ2-7; 15 nucleotides agree with TRBD2. The CDR3 runs 13 residues. Germline V gene sequence: CDR1 DFQATT, CDR2 SNEGSKA (reference sequence). The junction had 2 bases not matched to a gene; V was cut back by 5 bases and J by 6 bases. CDR3 residues: CSAWTSGRGEQYF. The CDR3 DNA follows: TGCAGTGCTTGGACTAGCGGGAGGGGCGAGCAGTACTTC.

This clonotype was seen repeatedly, ten times or more. The V call is TRBV18, the J call TRBJ1-1; D is ambiguous. Germline values: CDR1 KGHSH, CDR2 LQKENI. V gave up 5 bases and J gave up 0 bases, with 10 bases separating them. CDR3 length equals 14 residues. CDR3 sequence reads: CASSSTTVNTEAFF. The CDR3 DNA follows: TGTGCCAGCTCATCGACGACGGTGAACACTGAAGCTTTCTTT.

This clonotype was counted many times. The rearrangement joins TRBV4-1 to TRBJ2-3; D perhaps matches TRBD1 (6 bases). The V gene lost 1 base and the J gene lost 2 bases, with 28 bases spanning the gap. From germline, CDR1 is MGHRA and CDR2 YSYEKL. There are 21 residues in the CDR3. CDR3 sequence reads: CASSQVLTGGSPLMDTDTQYF. The DNA of the CDR3 is TGCGCCAGCAGCCAAGTTCTGACAGGAGGATCACCTTTGATGGACACAGATACGCAGTATTTT.